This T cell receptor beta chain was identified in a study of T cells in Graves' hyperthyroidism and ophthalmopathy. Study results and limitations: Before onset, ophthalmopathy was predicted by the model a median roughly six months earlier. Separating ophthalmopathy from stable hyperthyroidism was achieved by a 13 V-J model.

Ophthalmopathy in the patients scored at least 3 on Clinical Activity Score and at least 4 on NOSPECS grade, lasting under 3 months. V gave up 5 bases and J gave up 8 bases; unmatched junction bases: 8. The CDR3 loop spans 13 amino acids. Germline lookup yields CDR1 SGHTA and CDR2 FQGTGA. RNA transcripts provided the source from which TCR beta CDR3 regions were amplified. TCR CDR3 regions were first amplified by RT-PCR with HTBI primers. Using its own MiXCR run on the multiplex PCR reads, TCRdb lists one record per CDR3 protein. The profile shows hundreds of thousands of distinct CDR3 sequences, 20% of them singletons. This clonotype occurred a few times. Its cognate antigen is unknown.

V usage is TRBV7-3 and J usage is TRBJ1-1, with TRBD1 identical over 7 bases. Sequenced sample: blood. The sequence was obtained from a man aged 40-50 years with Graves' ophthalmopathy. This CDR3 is CASSQGGYREAFF. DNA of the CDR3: TGTGCCAGCAGCCAAGGGGGCTACCGCGAAGCTTTCTTT.